Below, 31 T cell receptor beta chains from the same sample are listed, as sequenced in a study of blood T cell repertoires in COVID-19. Method: immunoSEQ multiplex PCR; TCRdb's copy keeps in-frame clones and lacks some. The data hold around 360,000 clones, with roughly nine tenths observed a single time. Sequencing was performed on PBMCs or T cells enriched from blood (not recorded which). Receptors were obtained from a woman aged 25 to 45 who had recovered from COVID-19.

The rearrangement uses TRBV10-3 and TRBJ2-3, with 8 nucleotides matching TRBD2. The germline V gene encodes CDR1 ENHRY and CDR2 SYGVKD. This CDR3 has 13 residues. Unmatched junction bases numbered 1, after V lost 5 bases and J lost 3 bases. The CDR3 nucleotides read TGTGCCATCAGTACGGGGGGGACAGATACGCAGTATTTT. This encodes CAISTGGTDTQYF.

The chain combines TRBV27 with TRBJ2-3; a weak D match, TRBD1 (5 bases). The CDR3 extends over 13 amino acids. Trimming left V 5 bases short and J 4 bases short, with 10 bases between. Germline lookup yields CDR1 MNHEY and CDR2 SMNVEV (reference sequence). In DNA form, the CDR3 reads TGTGCCAGCAGTCCGACAGATTCAGATACGCAGTATTTT. It is translated as CASSPTDSDTQYF.

The gene calls are TRBV27 and TRBJ1-2; possible D gene TRBD1, 5 bases. The length of the CDR3 is 16 residues. From germline, CDR1 is MNHEY and CDR2 SMNVEV (reference sequence). Trimming took off 8 bases at V and 6 bases at J, with 25 bases between the two ends. CDR3 protein: CASGSRTSAKGDGYTF. In DNA, the CDR3 is TGTGCCAGCGGATCCCGGACATCCGCCAAAGGGGATGGCTACACCTTC.

This clone was detected only once. V gene TRBV28 combines with J gene TRBJ1-2, with TRBD1 matching 7 bases. Germline assignment: CDR1 MDHEN and CDR2 SYDVKM. Trimming at V came to 5 bases and at J to 8 bases, leaving 11 bases not matched to a gene. The CDR3 covers 14 residues. CDR3 sequence reads: CASSPQMTGRGYTF. The CDR3 region has the DNA TGTGCCAGCAGTCCCCAAATGACAGGGCGCGGCTACACCTTC.

The chain uses TRBV7-2 and TRBJ1-1; the D gene is possibly TRBD1 (5 bases). Trimming pared 5 bases from V and 3 bases from J, leaving 16 bases between. The CDR3 is made up of 15 amino acids. The germline V gene has CDR1 SGHTA and CDR2 FQGNSA. CDR3 sequence reads: CASSLWGESDTEAFF. DNA of the CDR3: TGTGCCAGCAGCCTCTGGGGGGAGTCGGACACTGAAGCTTTCTTT.

This clone was seen repeatedly, ten times or more. The rearrangement uses TRBV5-1 and TRBJ2-1; 13 nucleotides match TRBD2. The V and J ends lost 5 bases and 3 bases, in that order; junction bases with no gene match: 8. The germline gives CDR1 SGHRS, CDR2 YFSETQ. There are 17 residues in the CDR3. The CDR3 loop is CASSYAGLAGVYNEQFF. The CDR3 DNA is TGCGCCAGCAGTTACGCAGGACTAGCGGGAGTCTACAATGAGCAGTTCTTC. Supplemented by reference TRBV5-1 and TRBJ2-1, the full variable domain reads KAGVTQTPRYLIKTRGQQVTLSCSPISGHRSVSWYQQTPGQGLQFLFEYFSETQRNKGNFPGRFSGRQFSNSRSEMNVSTLELGDSALYLCASSYAGLAGVYNEQFFGPGTRLTVL.

The rearrangement links TRBV2 to TRBJ2-2; TRBD2 agrees at 12 bases. J lost 7 bases, V lost 6 bases, and 9 bases had no gene match. The germline gives CDR1 SNHLY, CDR2 FYNNEI. The CDR3 has 16 residues. CDR3 loop: CASRRLAGVSFGELFF. CDR3 DNA sequence: TGTGCCAGCAGGCGACTAGCGGGAGTTTCCTTCGGGGAGCTGTTTTTT.

The chain is built from TRBV27 and TRBJ2-7, with 7 positions matching TRBD2. The CDR3 contains 14 residues. Germline CDR1 reads MNHEY; CDR2 reads SMNVEV (reference sequence). V was clipped by 4 bases and J by 4 bases; unmatched bases: 7. In nucleotides, the CDR3 is TGTGCCAGCAGTTCGGGACTACAGAGTTACGAGCAGTACTTC. Its protein product is CASSSGLQSYEQYF.

This clone came up a few times. The chain links TRBV6-5 to TRBJ2-3; maybe TRBD2 (5 bases). Germline V gene sequence: CDR1 MNHEY, CDR2 SVGAGI. The V gene lost 5 bases and the J gene lost 9 bases, with 18 bases spanning the gap. The CDR3 is 14 residues long. This chain's CDR3 is CASSTRAAPLTQYF. Written as DNA, the CDR3 is TGTGCCAGCAGTACTAGGGCTGCTCCCCTCACGCAGTATTTT.

The chain uses TRBV9 and TRBJ1-2; TRBD1 aligns across 12 bases. This CDR3 has 19 residues. Looked up from germline, CDR1 is SGDLS and CDR2 is YYNGEE. V lost 4 bases to trimming and J lost 4 bases; unmatched junction nucleotides: 17. The chain's CDR3 is CASSIRPGTGGLIPYGYTF. The CDR3 nucleotides are TGTGCCAGCAGCATAAGACCCGGGACAGGGGGCCTTATCCCCTATGGCTACACCTTC. The variable domain in full, with the rest retrieved from reference TRBV9 and TRBJ1-2, is DSGVTQTPKHLITATGQRVTLRCSPRSGDLSVYWYQQSLDQGLQFLIQYYNGEERAKGNILERFSAQQFPDLHSELNLSSLELGDSALYFCASSIRPGTGGLIPYGYTFGSGTRLTVV.

The chain links TRBV3-1 (or the pseudogene TRBV3-2) to TRBJ2-4, with TRBD2 identical over 10 bases. Losses at the gene ends were 0 bases for V and 15 bases for J; bases not matched to a gene: 11. The CDR3 contains 15 residues. Germline V gene lookup returns CDR1 LGHDT and CDR2 YNNKEL (reference sequence). CDR3 region: CASSQDPTSGQKRYF. In DNA form, the CDR3 reads TGTGCCAGCAGCCAAGACCCGACTAGCGGGCAAAAACGGTACTTC.

The table lists this clone with a count of one. The chain carries TRBV7-8 and TRBJ2-5; perhaps TRBD1 as D (5 bases). CDR3 size: 13 residues. Germline CDR1 and CDR2: SGHVS and FQNEAQ. V lost 5 bases and J 5 bases, leaving 12 bases between the germline ends. CDR3 nucleotide sequence: TGTGCCAGCAGCACAGGCCAATGGGAGACCCAGTACTTC. It specifies CASSTGQWETQYF. Drawing the rest from reference TRBV7-8 and TRBJ2-5, the complete variable domain is GAGVSQSPRYKVAKRGQDVALRCDPISGHVSLFWYQQALGQGPEFLTYFQNEAQLDKSGLPSDRFFAERPEGSVSTLKIQRTQQEDSAVYLCASSTGQWETQYFGPGTRLLVL.

This chain links TRBV5-1 with TRBJ1-5, with D uncertain. V lost 4 bases to trimming and J lost 1 base, with 9 bases between them. The germline gives CDR1 SGHRS, CDR2 YFSETQ. The CDR3 is 14 residues long. The CDR3 loop is CASSLGESNQPQHF. The DNA of the CDR3 is TGCGCCAGCAGCCTAGGTGAGAGCAATCAGCCCCAGCATTTT.

V usage is TRBV5-4 and J usage is TRBJ1-2, with 7 bases matching TRBD1. CDR3 length equals 14 residues. The trim removed 0 bases at V and 6 bases at J, leaving 5 bases unmatched. In germline, CDR1 is SGHNT, CDR2 YYREEE (reference sequence). The CDR3: CASSLDTGADGYTF. DNA of the CDR3: TGTGCCAGCAGCTTGGATACAGGGGCGGATGGCTACACCTTC. Full variable domain (remainder filled in from reference TRBV5-4 and TRBJ1-2): ETGVTQSPTHLIKTRGQQVTLRCSSQSGHNTVSWYQQALGQGPQFIFQYYREEENGRGNFPPRFSGLQFPNYSSELNVNALELDDSALYLCASSLDTGADGYTFGSGTRLTVV.

This chain links TRBV5-1 with TRBJ1-6, with 8 bases fitting TRBD1. Trimming cost V 1 base and J 10 bases; bases outside gene matches: 7. This CDR3 has 15 amino acids. Germline V gene lookup returns CDR1 SGHRS and CDR2 YFSETQ. CDR3 in amino acids: CASSLNGQGGSPLHF. DNA for the CDR3: TGCGCCAGCAGCTTGAACGGACAGGGAGGATCACCCCTCCACTTT.

The chain couples TRBV29-1 to TRBJ2-5; TRBD1 matches at 11 bases. CDR1 is SQVTM, CDR2 ANQGSEA, per germline. The CDR3 loop spans 15 amino acids. V lost 8 bases to trimming and J lost 2 bases; unmatched junction nucleotides: 10. The chain's CDR3 is CSLSRDRGDQETQYF. As DNA, the CDR3 is TGCAGCCTCTCCCGGGACAGGGGGGATCAAGAGACCCAGTACTTC.

The chain combines TRBV5-1 with TRBJ1-3; D unclear. Germline values: CDR1 SGHRS, CDR2 YFSETQ. Trimming shortened V by 2 bases and J by 0 bases, and 6 bases separated the two germline ends. The CDR3 sequence is 14 residues long. DNA of the CDR3: TGCGCCAGCAGCTTAGAGAGCTCTGGAAACACCATATATTTT. It is translated as CASSLESSGNTIYF.

This clone was detected only a few times. The rearrangement joins TRBV12-2 to TRBJ1-5; TRBD1, the table's D call, lacks a check against the DNA. TRBV12-2 is a documented pseudogene. CDR3 size: 17 residues. The CDR3 here is CASRLAEDRESNQPQHF. The CDR3 DNA sequence: TGTGCAAGTCGCTTAGCGGAAGACAGGGAGAGCAATCAGCCCCAGCATTTT.

The rearrangement joins TRBV5-4 to TRBJ1-2, with 8 nucleotides matching TRBD1. The CDR3 covers 14 residues. Germline values: CDR1 SGHNT, CDR2 YYREEE (reference sequence). Germline trimming cut 0 bases from V and 4 bases from J; bases unmatched to any gene: 2. The CDR3 DNA follows: TGTGCCAGCAGCTTGGAGGGACAGGTCTATGGCTACACCTTC. It translates to CASSLEGQVYGYTF.

V and J are TRBV3-1 (or the pseudogene TRBV3-2) and TRBJ2-4; 7 nucleotides agree with TRBD2. Germline V gene sequence: CDR1 LGHDT, CDR2 YNNKEL (reference sequence). There are 17 residues in the CDR3. J lost 3 bases, V lost 1 base, and 9 bases had no gene match. The CDR3 sequence: CASSQGRREWDKNIQYF. In DNA, the CDR3 is TGTGCCAGCAGCCAAGGCCGGCGGGAGTGGGACAAAAACATTCAGTACTTC.

The V call is TRBV6-5, the J call TRBJ2-1, with 9 bases matching TRBD2. Germline V gives CDR1 MNHEY, CDR2 SVGAGI. With 5 bases clipped from V and 8 bases from J, the junction kept 7 bases outside the gene matches. This CDR3 spans 14 amino acids. The CDR3 nucleotides read TGTGCCAGCAGTCCCGTCCGGACTAGCGATGAGCAGTTCTTC. Residues: CASSPVRTSDEQFF.

This chain links TRBV5-4 with TRBJ1-6; D not certain. This CDR3 contains 15 residues. Trimming stripped 4 bases from V and 0 bases from J, with 8 bases between. The germline gives CDR1 SGHNT, CDR2 YYREEE (reference sequence). CDR3 sequence: CASSPSSSYNSPLHF. CDR3 DNA sequence: TGTGCCAGCAGCCCTTCGAGCTCCTATAATTCACCCCTCCACTTT. Based on the CDR3 plus reference TRBV5-4 and TRBJ1-6, the full variable domain is ETGVTQSPTHLIKTRGQQVTLRCSSQSGHNTVSWYQQALGQGPQFIFQYYREEENGRGNFPPRFSGLQFPNYSSELNVNALELDDSALYLCASSPSSSYNSPLHFGNGTRLTVT.

This rearrangement joins TRBV19 to TRBJ1-2; perhaps TRBD1 as D (6 bases). Germline values: CDR1 LNHDA, CDR2 SQIVND (reference sequence). Trimming pared 4 bases from V and 3 bases from J, leaving 9 bases between. CDR3 length equals 13 residues. The CDR3 here is CASSRSGDYGYTF. CDR3 in DNA: TGTGCCAGTAGTAGGTCAGGGGACTATGGCTACACCTTC.

This clone turned up a few times. The chain uses TRBV7-2 and TRBJ2-3; D may be TRBD2 (6 bases). CDR3 length equals 15 residues. Looked up from germline, CDR1 is SGHTA and CDR2 is FQGNSA. The germline V and J ends were trimmed by 3 bases and 0 bases, with 10 bases remaining between them. CDR3 loop: CASSFTGVSTDTQYF. DNA for the CDR3: TGTGCCAGCAGCTTTACGGGAGTTAGCACAGATACGCAGTATTTT. Based on the CDR3 plus reference TRBV7-2 and TRBJ2-3, the full variable domain is GAGVSQSPSNKVTEKGKDVELRCDPISGHTALYWYRQSLGQGLEFLIYFQGNSAPDKSGLPSDRFSAERTGGSVSTLTIQRTQQEDSAVYLCASSFTGVSTDTQYFGPGTRLTVL.

The chain recombines TRBV19 with TRBJ2-1; D gene ambiguous. The CDR3 has 14 amino acids. The V gene lost 6 bases and the J gene lost 0 bases, with 9 bases spanning the gap. The germline V gene encodes CDR1 LNHDA and CDR2 SQIVND (reference sequence). The CDR3, as DNA: TGTGCCAGTAGCGAGCGAAGCTCCTACAATGAGCAGTTCTTC. Translation: CASSERSSYNEQFF.

The chain couples TRBV5-4 to TRBJ2-3, with 7 bases matching TRBD2. CDR1 is SGHNT, CDR2 YYREEE, per germline (reference sequence). The CDR3 runs 16 residues. The V and J ends lost 1 base and 0 bases, in that order; junction bases with no gene match: 5. This CDR3 reads CASSLKSGASTDTQYF. The CDR3 DNA follows: TGTGCCAGCAGCTTGAAAAGCGGGGCTAGCACAGATACGCAGTATTTT.

The V gene is TRBV11-1, the J gene TRBJ2-1; 10 bases are a match to TRBD2. The ends lost 5 bases at V and 9 bases at J; junction bases unmatched: 10. The germline V gene encodes CDR1 SGHAT and CDR2 FQDESV (reference sequence). The CDR3 has 15 amino acids. CDR3 amino acids: CASSRERGGLSEQFF. CDR3 DNA: TGTGCCAGCAGCCGTGAGCGGGGGGGCCTGAGTGAGCAGTTCTTC. Variable domain in full (rest from reference TRBV11-1 and TRBJ2-1): EAEVAQSPRYKITEKSQAVAFWCDPISGHATLYWYRQILGQGPELLVQFQDESVVDDSQLPKDRFSAERLKGVDSTLKIQPAELGDSAMYLCASSRERGGLSEQFFGPGTRLTVL.

The gene calls are TRBV19 and TRBJ2-6; 10 positions match TRBD1. V gave up 5 bases and J gave up 0 bases; unmatched junction bases: 7. CDR1 LNHDA and CDR2 SQIVND come from the germline V gene (reference sequence). The CDR3 runs 18 residues. CDR3 sequence reads: CASSPGTGVGSGANVLTF. CDR3 coding DNA: TGTGCCAGTAGTCCCGGGACAGGGGTCGGCTCTGGGGCCAACGTCCTGACTTTC. The variable domain in full, completed from reference TRBV19 and TRBJ2-6, reads DGGITQSPKYLFRKEGQNVTLSCEQNLNHDAMYWYRQDPGQGLRLIYYSQIVNDFQKGDIAEGYSVSREKKESFPLTVTSAQKNPTAFYLCASSPGTGVGSGANVLTFGAGSRLTVL.

The rearrangement uses TRBV5-1 and TRBJ1-1, with D perhaps TRBD1 (5 bases). CDR1 is SGHRS and CDR2 is YFSETQ in the germline V gene. Trimming removed 2 bases from V and 6 bases from J, with 14 bases in between. The CDR3 is 14 residues long. As DNA, the CDR3 is TGCGCCAGCAGCTTTGCGCAGGGCCTATCTGAAGCTTTCTTT. Amino acid sequence: CASSFAQGLSEAFF.

The V call is TRBV5-6, the J call TRBJ2-5; D might be TRBD2 (7 bases). CDR3 length equals 16 residues. Germline values: CDR1 SGHDT, CDR2 YYEEEE. V dropped 5 bases and J dropped 4 bases, with 21 bases sitting between them. CDR3 nucleotides: TGTGCCAGCAGTCGCGATAGGGGGGGCCGGTTAGAGACCCAGTACTTC. Its translation is CASSRDRGGRLETQYF.

J is TRBJ2-7 and V is TRBV5-6; 8 bases agree with TRBD1. Germline values: CDR1 SGHDT, CDR2 YYEEEE. The CDR3 sequence is 15 residues long. With 4 bases clipped from V and 7 bases from J, the junction kept 13 bases outside the gene matches. Here the CDR3 reads CASSLGWQGAGEQYF. CDR3 in DNA: TGTGCCAGCAGCCTTGGCTGGCAGGGGGCCGGAGAGCAGTACTTC.